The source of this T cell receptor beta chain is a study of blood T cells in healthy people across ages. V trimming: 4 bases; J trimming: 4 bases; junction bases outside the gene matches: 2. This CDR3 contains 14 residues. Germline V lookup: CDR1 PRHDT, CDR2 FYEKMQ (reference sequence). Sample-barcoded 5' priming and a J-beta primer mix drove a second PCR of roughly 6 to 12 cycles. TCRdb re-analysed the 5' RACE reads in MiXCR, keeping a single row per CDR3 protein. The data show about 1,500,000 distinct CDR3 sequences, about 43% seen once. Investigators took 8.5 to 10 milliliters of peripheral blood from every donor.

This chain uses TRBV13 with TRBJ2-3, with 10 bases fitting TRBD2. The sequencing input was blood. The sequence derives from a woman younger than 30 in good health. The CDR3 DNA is TGTGCCAGCAGCTCTAGCGGGAGATCAGATACGCAGTATTTT. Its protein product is CASSSSGRSDTQYF.